The TCR beta chain described here comes from a study of blood T cell repertoires in COVID-19. Germline V gene data show CDR1 as PRHDT and CDR2 as FYEKMQ (reference sequence). This CDR3 contains 13 residues. V lost 5 bases and J lost 10; bases outside the gene matches: 8. Sequenced by immunoSEQ multiplex PCR; TCRdb stores in-frame clones only, minus some. Here the sample spans some 31,000 clones, about 78% being singletons. This chain joins TRBV13 and TRBJ2-1; TRBD2 matches 7 bases. This TCR derives from a woman aged 60 to 75 with acute or convalescent COVID-19. Sequenced sample: peripheral blood. Here the CDR3 DNA reads TGTGCCAGCAGCCTTTCTAATAGCGGGGAGCAGTTCTTC. It encodes CASSLSNSGEQFF. The whole variable domain, filled in from reference TRBV13 and TRBJ2-1, reads AAGVIQSPRHLIKEKRETATLKCYPIPRHDTVYWYQQGPGQDPQFLISFYEKMQSDKGSIPDRFSAQQFSDYHSELNMSSLELGDSALYFCASSLSNSGEQFFGPGTRLTVL.